Listed below are T cell receptor beta chains from one sample, sequenced in a study of shared clonotypes between healthy human individuals. TCRdb's copy holds only in-frame clones and misses some; the assay was immunoSEQ multiplex PCR. This table has over a million clones, more than 95% appearing once. The source material was naive CD4+ T cells sorted from blood. These TCRs come from a man between 25 and 39 years old in good health. CDR3s include the opening cysteine and the closing phenylalanine or tryptophan. A D gene is named only where the DNA matches it firmly. A clone size is listed for some rows: how often the clone was seen (once, few, many), or a class if it is expanded.

>TRBJ2-7|.|TRBV14|.
TGTGCCAGCAGCCAAAGCGACTACGAGCAGTACTTC
CASSQSDYEQYF
>TRBJ2-2|.|TRBV7-9|.
TGTGCCAGCAGCTCCGTTTCAGGCAATGGCGCCGGGGAGCTGTTTTTT
CASSSVSGNGAGELFF
>TRBJ2-3|.|TRBV9|.
TGTGCCAGCAGCGTAGAAAGGGGTAGCACAGATACGCAGTATTTT
CASSVERGSTDTQYF
>TRBJ2-2|.|TRBV7-2|.
TGTGCCAGCAGCCCCGGGGGTGGCGCCGGGGAGCTGTTTTTT
CASSPGGGAGELFF
>TRBJ2-7|.|TRBV2|.
TGTGCCAGCAGTGCTTTAGGTACTCCTATCGAGCAGTACTTC
CASSALGTPIEQYF
>TRBJ2-3|.|TRBV4-1|.
TGCGCCAGCAGCCAAGATCTGCAGCGGAGCACAGATACGCAGTATTTT
CASSQDLQRSTDTQYF
>TRBJ2-3|.|TRBV2|TRBD2
TGTGCCAGCAGCCAGCTAGCGGGGAGCACAGATACGCAGTATTTT
CASSQLAGSTDTQYF
>TRBJ1-2|.|TRBV7-2|.
TGTGCCAGCAGCCCCTTCCAGGGCCACAATCTCTATGGCTACACCTTC
CASSPFQGHNLYGYTF
>TRBJ1-2|.|TRBV29-1|.
TGCAGCGTTGGGCGCTTAGAGGTCAGGTGGTCTAACTATGGCTACACCTTC
CSVGRLEVRWSNYGYTF
>TRBJ2-7|.|TRBV10-1|TRBD2
TGCGCCAGTCTTAGGACTAGCGGGAGGGCGGTGGTCTCCTACGAGCAGTACTTC
CASLRTSGRAVVSYEQYF
>TRBJ2-2|.|TRBV5-1|.
TGCGCCAGCAGCTTGGCTCGAGTGGGCGGGGAGCTGTTTTTT
CASSLARVGGELFF
>TRBJ2-1|.|TRBV5-6|TRBD1
TGTGCCAGCAGCACATTACAGGGGGCGAGTGAGCAGTTCTTC
CASSTLQGASEQFF
>TRBJ1-3|.|TRBV18|.
TGTGCCAGCTCACCAACCGATCGGGCAGGGACCGGGAGCACCATATATTTT
CASSPTDRAGTGSTIYF
>TRBJ2-5|.|TRBV5-4|TRBD2
TGTGCCAGCAGCTTAAGACTAGCGGGAGTTGGGGAGACCCAGTACTTC
CASSLRLAGVGETQYF
>TRBJ1-1|.|TRBV5-1|.
TGCGCCAGCAGCTTACTTCTAACGGGACAAGACACTGAAGCTTTCTTT
CASSLLLTGQDTEAFF
>TRBJ2-5|.|TRBV13|.
TGTGCCAGCAGCTTAGAGCCGCAGGGAGGTGGAGAGACCCAGTACTTC
CASSLEPQGGGETQYF
>TRBJ2-7|.|TRBV11-2|.
TGTGCCAGCAGCTTAGACCCGGGCACCTACGAGCAGTACTTC
CASSLDPGTYEQYF
>TRBJ2-1|once|TRBV5-1|TRBD1
TGCGCCAGCAGCGCCCCACAGGGGCTTGAGCAGTTCTTC
CASSAPQGLEQFF
>TRBJ2-3|.|TRBV7-6|.
TGTGCCAGCAGCATAACAGATACGCAGTATTTT
CASSITDTQYF
>TRBJ2-1|.|TRBV29-1|TRBD1
TGCAGCGGTTCCCACAGGGGTGGATACAATGAGCAGTTCTTC
CSGSHRGGYNEQFF
>TRBJ2-5|.|TRBV27|.
TGTGCCAGCAGTTTGTTCGGGGCGTCGGGAACCCAGTACTTC
CASSLFGASGTQYF
>TRBJ2-7|.|TRBV4-1|TRBD2
TGCGCCAGCAGCCCAGATGTGAGCGGGAGGGGGGAGCAGTACTTC
CASSPDVSGRGEQYF
>TRBJ2-7|.|TRBV6-5|.
TGTGCCAGCAGTTATATCGGAATGTCCTACGAGCAGTACTTC
CASSYIGMSYEQYF
>TRBJ1-3|.|TRBV5-6|.
TGTGCCAGCAGCTTGACAGCGCCTGGAAACACCATATATTTT
CASSLTAPGNTIYF
>TRBJ1-3|.|TRBV7-2|TRBD1
TGTGCCAGCAGCAAGGGACAGCTCCTAGGGAACACCATATATTTT
CASSKGQLLGNTIYF
>TRBJ2-7|once|TRBV5-1|TRBD1
TGCGCCAGCAGCTTGGCGGACAGGGGGCTCTACGAGCAGTACTTC
CASSLADRGLYEQYF
>TRBJ2-1|.|TRBV11-2|TRBD2
TGTGCCAGCAGCTTAATAATTAGCGGGGCTAATTATCTCAATGAGCAGTTCTTC
CASSLIISGANYLNEQFF
>TRBJ1-2|.|TRBV5-4|TRBD1
TGTGCCAGCAGCCTATTCCCGGGACAGGGCGGAGTATATGGCTACACCTTC
CASSLFPGQGGVYGYTF
>TRBJ1-4|.|TRBV18|.
TGTGCCAGCTCACCAGGAAGGGCTGGGACTAATGAAAAACTGTTTTTT
CASSPGRAGTNEKLFF
>TRBJ1-5|.|TRBV7-3|.
TGTGCCAGCAGCGCGGATTGGTTGCAGCCCCAGCATTTT
CASSADWLQPQHF
>TRBJ1-4|once|TRBV5-1|.
TGCGCCAGCAGCTTGGACGGGCTCCCGGAAGAAAAACTGTTTTTT
CASSLDGLPEEKLFF
>TRBJ2-5|.|TRBV29-1|.
TGCAGCGTCCAGCACCGGTCCGGGGCAGGTGGGCAAGAGACCCAGTACTTC
CSVQHRSGAGGQETQYF
>TRBJ2-1|.|TRBV5-1|TRBD2
TGCGCCAGCAGGGACACTAGTGGCGGGAGGAGGGCGAATGAGCAGTTCTTC
CASRDTSGGRRANEQFF
>TRBJ2-4|.|TRBV7-2|TRBD1
TGTGCCAGCAACAAAGGGGGCGGAGCCAAAAACATTCAGTACTTC
CASNKGGGAKNIQYF
>TRBJ2-1|.|TRBV11-2|TRBD2
TGTGCCAGCAGCTTAGATCCAGCGGGAGTGCGCGATGAGCAGTTCTTC
CASSLDPAGVRDEQFF
>TRBJ2-3|.|TRBV27|TRBD2
TGTGCCAGCAGTCCCCCCCGGGGAGCGGGGGGCGCAGATACGCAGTATTTT
CASSPPRGAGGADTQYF